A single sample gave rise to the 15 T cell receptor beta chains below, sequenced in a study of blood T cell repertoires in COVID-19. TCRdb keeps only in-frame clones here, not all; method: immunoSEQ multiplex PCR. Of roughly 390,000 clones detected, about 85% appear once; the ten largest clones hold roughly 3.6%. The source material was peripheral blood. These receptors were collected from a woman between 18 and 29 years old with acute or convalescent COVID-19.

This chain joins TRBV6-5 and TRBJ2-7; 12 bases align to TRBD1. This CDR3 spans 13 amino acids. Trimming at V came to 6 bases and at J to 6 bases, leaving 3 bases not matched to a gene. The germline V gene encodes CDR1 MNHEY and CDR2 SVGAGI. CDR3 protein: CASSGDRGLEQYF. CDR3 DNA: TGTGCCAGCAGCGGGGACAGGGGGCTCGAGCAGTACTTC.

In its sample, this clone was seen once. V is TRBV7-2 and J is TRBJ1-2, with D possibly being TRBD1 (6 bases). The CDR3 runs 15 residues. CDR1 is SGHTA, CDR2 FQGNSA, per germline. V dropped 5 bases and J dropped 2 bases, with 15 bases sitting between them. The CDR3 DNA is TGTGCCAGCAGCCCCCCGACAGGCCAAAACTATGGCTACACCTTC. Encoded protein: CASSPPTGQNYGYTF.

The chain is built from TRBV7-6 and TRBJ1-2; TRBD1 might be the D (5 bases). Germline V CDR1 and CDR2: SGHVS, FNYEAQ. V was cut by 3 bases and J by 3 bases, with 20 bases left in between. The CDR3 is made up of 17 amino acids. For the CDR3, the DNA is TGTGCCAGCAGCTTCGCTCGACGGGGGACGGATTACTATGGCTACACCTTC. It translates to CASSFARRGTDYYGYTF. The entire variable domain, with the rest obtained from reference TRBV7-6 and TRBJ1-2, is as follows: GAGVSQSPRYKVTKRGQDVALRCDPISGHVSLYWYRQALGQGPEFLTYFNYEAQQDKSGLPNDRFSAERPEGSISTLTIQRTEQRDSAMYRCASSFARRGTDYYGYTFGSGTRLTVV.

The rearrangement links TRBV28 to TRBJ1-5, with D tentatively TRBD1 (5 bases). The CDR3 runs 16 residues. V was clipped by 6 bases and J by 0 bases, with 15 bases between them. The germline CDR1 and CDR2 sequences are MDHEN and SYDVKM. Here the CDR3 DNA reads TGTGCCAGCAGGCCCGGGGGGGGATATAGCAATCAGCCCCAGCATTTT. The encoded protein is CASRPGGGYSNQPQHF.

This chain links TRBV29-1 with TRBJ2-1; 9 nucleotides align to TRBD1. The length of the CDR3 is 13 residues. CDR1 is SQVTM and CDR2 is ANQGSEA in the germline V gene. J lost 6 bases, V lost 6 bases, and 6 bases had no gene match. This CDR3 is CSVQGAPFNEQFF. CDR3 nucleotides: TGCAGCGTACAGGGGGCTCCCTTCAATGAGCAGTTCTTC.

DNA for the CDR3: TGTGCCAGCAGCCACGACACCCACAATGAGCAGTTCTTC. Its translation: CASSHDTHNEQFF. The rearrangement joins TRBV5-5 to TRBJ2-1; D call uncertain. CDR3 length: 13 residues. CDR1 and CDR2 from the germline V gene are SGHKS and YYEKEE (reference sequence). V lost 4 bases and J 5 bases, leaving 10 bases between the germline ends.

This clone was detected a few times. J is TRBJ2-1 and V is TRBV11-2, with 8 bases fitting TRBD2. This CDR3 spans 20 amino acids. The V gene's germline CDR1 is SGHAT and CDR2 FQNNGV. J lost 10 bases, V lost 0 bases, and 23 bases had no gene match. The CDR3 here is CASSLEFQFLAGQSWREQFF. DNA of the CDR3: TGTGCCAGCAGCTTAGAGTTTCAGTTCCTAGCGGGTCAATCCTGGAGGGAGCAGTTCTTC.

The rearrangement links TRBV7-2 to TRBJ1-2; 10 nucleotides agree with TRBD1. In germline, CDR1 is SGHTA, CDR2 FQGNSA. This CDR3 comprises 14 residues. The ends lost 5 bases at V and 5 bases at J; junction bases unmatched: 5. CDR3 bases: TGTGCCAGCAGCCCCGGACAGGGGGGTTATGGCTACACCTTC. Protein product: CASSPGQGGYGYTF. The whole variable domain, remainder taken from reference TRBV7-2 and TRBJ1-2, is GAGVSQSPSNKVTEKGKDVELRCDPISGHTALYWYRQSLGQGLEFLIYFQGNSAPDKSGLPSDRFSAERTGGSVSTLTIQRTQQEDSAVYLCASSPGQGGYGYTFGSGTRLTVV.

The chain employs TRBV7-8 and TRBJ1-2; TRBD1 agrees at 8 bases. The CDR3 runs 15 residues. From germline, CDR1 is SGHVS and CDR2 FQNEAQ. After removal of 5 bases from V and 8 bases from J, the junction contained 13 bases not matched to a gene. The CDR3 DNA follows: TGTGCCAGCAGCCCCAGTGACAGGGGAAGGGGCGGCTACACCTTC. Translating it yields CASSPSDRGRGGYTF.

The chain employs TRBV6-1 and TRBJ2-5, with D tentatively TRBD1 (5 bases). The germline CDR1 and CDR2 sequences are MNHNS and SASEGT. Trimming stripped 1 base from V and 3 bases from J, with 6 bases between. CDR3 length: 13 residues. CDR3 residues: CASSEVGEETQYF. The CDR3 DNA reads TGTGCCAGCAGTGAAGTAGGGGAAGAGACCCAGTACTTC.

The CDR3, as DNA: TGTGCCAGTAAGGTCGGGGTAGCCTTGAACACTGAAGCTTTCTTT. Its translation is CASKVGVALNTEAFF. The chain carries TRBV19 and TRBJ1-1; the D is unclear. Looked up from germline, CDR1 is LNHDA and CDR2 is SQIVND (reference sequence). V lost 7 bases to trimming and J lost 0 bases, with 15 bases between them. The CDR3 is 15 amino acids.

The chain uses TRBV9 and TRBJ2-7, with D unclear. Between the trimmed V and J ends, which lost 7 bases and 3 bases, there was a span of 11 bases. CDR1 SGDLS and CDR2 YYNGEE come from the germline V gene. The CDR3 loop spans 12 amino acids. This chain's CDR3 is CASGVSNYEQYF. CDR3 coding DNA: TGTGCCAGCGGAGTGAGTAACTACGAGCAGTACTTC.

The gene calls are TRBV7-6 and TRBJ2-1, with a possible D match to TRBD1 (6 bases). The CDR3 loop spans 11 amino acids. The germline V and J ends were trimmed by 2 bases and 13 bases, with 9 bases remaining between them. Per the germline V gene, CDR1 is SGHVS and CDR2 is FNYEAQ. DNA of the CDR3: TGTGCCAGCAGCTTACGAGGGGGACAGTTCTTC. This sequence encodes CASSLRGGQFF.

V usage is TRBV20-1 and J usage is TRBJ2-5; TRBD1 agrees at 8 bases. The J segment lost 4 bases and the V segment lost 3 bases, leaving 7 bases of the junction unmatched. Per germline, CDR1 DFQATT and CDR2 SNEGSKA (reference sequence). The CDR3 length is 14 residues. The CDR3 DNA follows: TGCAGTGCTAGTGCAGGACAGGGAGGAGAGACCCAGTACTTC. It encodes CSASAGQGGETQYF.

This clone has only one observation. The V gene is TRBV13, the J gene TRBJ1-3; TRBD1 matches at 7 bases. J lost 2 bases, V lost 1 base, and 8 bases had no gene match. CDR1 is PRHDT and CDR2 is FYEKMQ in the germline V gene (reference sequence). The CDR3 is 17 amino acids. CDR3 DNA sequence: TGTGCCAGCAGCTTAGCAGGGGGGCTACGTGCTGGAAACACCATATATTTT. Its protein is CASSLAGGLRAGNTIYF.